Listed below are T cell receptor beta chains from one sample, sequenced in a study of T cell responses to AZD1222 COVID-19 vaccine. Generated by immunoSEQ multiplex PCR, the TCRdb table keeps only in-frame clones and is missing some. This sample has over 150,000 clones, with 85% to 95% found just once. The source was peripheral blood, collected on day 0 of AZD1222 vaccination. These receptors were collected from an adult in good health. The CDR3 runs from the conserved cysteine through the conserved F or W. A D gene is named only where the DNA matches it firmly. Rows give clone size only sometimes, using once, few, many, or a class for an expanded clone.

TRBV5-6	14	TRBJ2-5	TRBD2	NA	CASSLGLAGETQYF	TGTGCCAGCAGCCTGGGACTAGCGGGGGAGACCCAGTACTTC
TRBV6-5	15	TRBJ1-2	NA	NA	CASSYATGANYGYTF	TGTGCCAGCAGTTACGCGACAGGAGCTAACTATGGCTACACCTTC
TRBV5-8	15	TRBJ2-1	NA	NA	CASTTRGTSYNEQFF	TGTGCCAGCACCACCCGGGGGACCTCCTACAATGAGCAGTTCTTC
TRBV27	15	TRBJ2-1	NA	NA	CASSLIVSGYNEQFF	TGTGCCAGCAGTTTAATCGTCTCCGGCTACAATGAGCAGTTCTTC
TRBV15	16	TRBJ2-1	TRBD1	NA	CATSRDRGFSYNEQFF	TGTGCCACCAGCAGGGACAGGGGTTTTTCCTACAATGAGCAGTTCTTC
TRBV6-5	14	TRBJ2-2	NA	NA	CASSYGGGSGELFF	TGTGCCAGCAGTTACGGAGGGGGTTCGGGGGAGCTGTTTTTT
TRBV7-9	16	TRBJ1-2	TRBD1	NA	CASSLLDRGRGYGYTF	TGTGCCAGCAGCTTACTCGACAGGGGGCGCGGCTATGGCTACACCTTC
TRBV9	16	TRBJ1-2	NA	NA	CASSTQFTGYGYGYTF	TGTGCCAGCAGCACCCAATTCACAGGGTACGGATATGGCTACACCTTC
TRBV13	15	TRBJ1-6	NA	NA	CASRGRSGGGSPLHF	TGTGCCAGCCGTGGGCGGTCCGGGGGAGGTTCACCCCTCCACTTT
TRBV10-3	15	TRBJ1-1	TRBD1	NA	CAISDARTGGTEAFF	TGTGCCATCAGTGATGCTCGGACAGGGGGCACTGAAGCTTTCTTT
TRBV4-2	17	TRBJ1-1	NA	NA	CASSQESHPAIYTEAFF	TGTGCCAGCAGCCAAGAATCCCACCCAGCGATTTACACTGAAGCTTTCTTT
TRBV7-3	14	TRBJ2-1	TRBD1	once	CASSHGQENNEQFF	TGTGCCAGCAGCCACGGACAGGAGAACAATGAGCAGTTCTTC
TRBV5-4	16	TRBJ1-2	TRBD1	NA	CASSLGTGGDTYGYTF	TGTGCCAGCAGCTTGGGGACAGGGGGCGACACCTATGGCTACACCTTC
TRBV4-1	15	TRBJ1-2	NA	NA	CASSRAPGPEDGYTF	TGCGCCAGCAGCCGGGCCCCCGGTCCCGAGGATGGCTACACCTTC
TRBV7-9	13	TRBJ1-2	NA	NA	CASSPDQGYGYTF	TGTGCCAGCAGCCCCGACCAGGGCTATGGCTACACCTTC
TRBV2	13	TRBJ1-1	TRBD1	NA	CASSQGGNTEAFF	TGTGCCAGCAGCCAGGGGGGGAACACTGAAGCTTTCTTT
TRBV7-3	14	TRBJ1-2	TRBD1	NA	CASSSGQVGHGYTF	TGTGCCAGCAGCTCTGGACAGGTGGGGCATGGCTACACCTTC
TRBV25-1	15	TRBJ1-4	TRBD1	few	CASSEPTGENEKLFF	TGTGCCAGCAGTGAGCCGACAGGGGAGAATGAAAAACTGTTTTTT
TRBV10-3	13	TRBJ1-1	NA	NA	CAIKDRENTEAFF	TGTGCCATCAAGGACAGAGAGAACACTGAAGCTTTCTTT
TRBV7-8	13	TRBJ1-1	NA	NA	CASSRHPNTEAFF	TGTGCCAGCAGCAGGCACCCGAACACTGAAGCTTTCTTT
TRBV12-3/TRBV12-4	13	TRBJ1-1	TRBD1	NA	CASSTDRGTEAFF	TGTGCCAGCAGCACCGACAGGGGCACTGAAGCTTTCTTT
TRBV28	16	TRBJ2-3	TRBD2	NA	CASSFSGGQWADTQYF	TGTGCCAGCAGTTTTAGCGGGGGCCAGTGGGCAGATACGCAGTATTTT
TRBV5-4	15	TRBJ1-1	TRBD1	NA	CASSVTGGADTEAFF	TGTGCCAGCAGCGTTACAGGGGGCGCGGATACTGAAGCTTTCTTT
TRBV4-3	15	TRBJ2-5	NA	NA	CASSQDPDMEETQYF	TGCGCCAGCAGCCAAGATCCCGACATGGAAGAGACCCAGTACTTC